Each of the 4 T cell receptor beta chains below was sequenced from the same sample in a study of cytomegalovirus exposure and HLA in healthy donors. This PCR relied on a set of 60 Vbeta primers and 13 Jbeta primers. Produced via immunoSEQ multiplex PCR; TCRdb's table is partial and in-frame only. The table shows approximately 280,000 clones, with 70% to 90% occurring only once. Sequenced: PBMCs. All receptors come from a middle-aged man in good health and CMV-seropositive.

The rearrangement joins TRBV11-1 to TRBJ2-7; TRBD1 matches at 9 bases. The length of the CDR3 is 15 residues. After removal of 5 bases from V and 2 bases from J, the junction contained 7 bases not matched to a gene. Germline V gene data show CDR1 as SGHAT and CDR2 as FQDESV (reference sequence). CDR3 in amino acids: CASSLTGGLAYEQYF. The CDR3, as DNA: TGTGCCAGCAGCCTAACAGGGGGCCTAGCCTACGAGCAGTACTTC.

This clone was counted once. The gene calls are TRBV10-2 and TRBJ2-5, with D perhaps matching TRBD2 (6 bases). The CDR3 runs to 12 residues. Germline assignment: CDR1 WSHSY and CDR2 SAAADI. Between the trimmed V and J ends, which lost 6 bases and 3 bases, there was a span of 8 bases. The CDR3 reads CASSLAEETQYF. In DNA form, the CDR3 reads TGCGCCAGCAGCTTAGCGGAAGAGACCCAGTACTTC.

This CDR3 is CASSLARGTEAFF. The DNA of the CDR3 is TGTGCCAGCAGCTTAGCGCGGGGAACTGAAGCTTTCTTT. The gene calls are TRBV7-6 and TRBJ1-1; D not certain. V lost 0 bases to trimming and J lost 5 bases, with 7 bases between them. The CDR3 is 13 amino acids. Germline-derived CDR1 and CDR2 are SGHVS and FNYEAQ.

The gene calls are TRBV11-3 and TRBJ2-1, with a possible D match to TRBD2 (6 bases). CDR3 length: 15 residues. Trimming removed 5 bases from V and 4 bases from J, with 15 bases in between. Germline V gene data show CDR1 as SGHNT and CDR2 as YENEEA. This CDR3 reads CASSDLATRYNEQFF. The CDR3 DNA is TGTGCCAGCAGCGATCTAGCGACACGATACAATGAGCAGTTCTTC.